The 30 T cell receptor beta chains below come from one sample, sequenced in a study of control samples from healthy donors and cancer patients. This table comes from immunoSEQ multiplex PCR, and its TCRdb copy is limited to in-frame clones, with some not included. The data show roughly 100,000 clones, under 90% seen once. The sample taken for sequencing was blood. The source is a woman in her 50s in good health.

This chain connects TRBV19 to TRBJ2-7; 15 bases fit TRBD2. V gave up 4 bases and J gave up 4 bases; unmatched junction bases: 5. This CDR3 has 16 amino acids. Germline CDR1 reads LNHDA; CDR2 reads SQIVND (reference sequence). The chain's CDR3 is CASSTTGTSGRYEQYF. CDR3 nucleotides: TGTGCCAGTAGTACTACCGGGACTAGCGGGAGGTACGAGCAGTACTTC.

V and J are TRBV7-9 and TRBJ1-4; unclear D gene. This CDR3 is 16 amino acids long. V dropped 5 bases and J dropped 3 bases, with 16 bases sitting between them. Germline V gene data show CDR1 as SEHNR and CDR2 as FQNEAQ (reference sequence). The CDR3 sequence is CASSQTVTKSNEKLFF. As DNA, the CDR3 is TGTGCCAGCAGCCAGACGGTTACAAAATCTAATGAAAAACTGTTTTTT. Drawing the rest from reference TRBV7-9 and TRBJ1-4, the complete variable domain is DTGVSQNPRHKITKRGQNVTFRCDPISEHNRLYWYRQTLGQGPEFLTYFQNEAQLEKSRLLSDRFSAERPKGSFSTLEIQRTEQGDSAMYLCASSQTVTKSNEKLFFGSGTQLSVL.

The chain couples TRBV18 to TRBJ2-3; tentative D call: TRBD2 (6 bases). Per the germline V gene, CDR1 is KGHSH and CDR2 is LQKENI. The CDR3 totals 15 residues. Trimming removed 4 bases from V and 0 bases from J, with 11 bases in between. Here the CDR3 reads CASSLAARSTDTQYF. The CDR3 region has the DNA TGTGCCAGCTCACTAGCGGCAAGAAGCACAGATACGCAGTATTTT.

J is TRBJ1-6 and V is TRBV3-1 (or the pseudogene TRBV3-2), with 7 bases aligning to TRBD1. Germline V gene data show CDR1 as LGHDT and CDR2 as YNNKEL (reference sequence). Trimming cost V 4 bases and J 5 bases; bases outside gene matches: 2. The CDR3 length is 14 residues. The DNA for the CDR3 is TGTGCCAGCAGCCGGGGACAGAATAATTCACCCCTCCACTTT. Its translation: CASSRGQNNSPLHF.

The rearrangement joins TRBV29-1 to TRBJ2-7; D is possibly TRBD1 (6 bases). V shed 2 bases and J shed 0 bases, with 11 bases lying between them. Germline CDR1 SQVTM, CDR2 ANQGSEA. The CDR3 is 14 residues long. The CDR3: CSVEMGHPSYEQYF. The CDR3 DNA follows: TGCAGCGTTGAAATGGGACATCCCTCCTACGAGCAGTACTTC.

CDR3 coding DNA: TGTGCCAGCAGTTGGAGGGAGAAGGAGACCCAGTACTTC. It is translated as CASSWREKETQYF. The chain recombines TRBV12-3 or TRBV12-4 with TRBJ2-5; possibly TRBD2 for D (6 bases). V was clipped by 4 bases and J by 5 bases, with 11 bases between them. CDR3 size: 13 residues.

The chain links TRBV6-6 to TRBJ1-2; 8 nucleotides align to TRBD1. This CDR3 has 14 amino acids. J gave up 4 bases and V 4 bases, and 5 bases lay outside the gene matches. From germline, CDR1 is MNHNY and CDR2 SVGAGI (reference sequence). The CDR3 reads CASSSGQGSYGYTF. CDR3 bases: TGTGCCAGCAGTTCTGGACAGGGTAGCTATGGCTACACCTTC.

The chain joins TRBV11-1 to TRBJ1-1; TRBD1 agrees at 11 bases. V was pared by 4 bases and J by 7 bases, with 8 bases of the junction left unmatched. The CDR3 length is 15 residues. The germline CDR1 and CDR2 sequences are SGHAT and FQDESV (reference sequence). CDR3 DNA sequence: TGTGCCAGCAGCTCACCGGGACAGGGGGATCTTGAAGCTTTCTTT. It encodes CASSSPGQGDLEAFF.

This rearrangement joins TRBV19 to TRBJ2-5, with D tentatively TRBD2 (5 bases). The CDR3 covers 13 residues. Between the trimmed V and J ends, which lost 4 bases and 6 bases, there was a span of 12 bases. CDR1 is LNHDA and CDR2 is SQIVND in the germline V gene (reference sequence). This CDR3 is CASSNGRVKTQYF. CDR3 nucleotide sequence: TGTGCCAGTAGTAACGGGCGGGTAAAGACCCAGTACTTC.

The chain uses TRBV3-1 (or the pseudogene TRBV3-2) and TRBJ1-6; 8 nucleotides agree with TRBD1. V was pared by 5 bases and J by 7 bases, with 4 bases of the junction left unmatched. CDR1 is LGHDT and CDR2 is YNNKEL in the germline V gene (reference sequence). This CDR3 is 14 amino acids long. CDR3 sequence (DNA): TGTGCCAGCAGCTCCGGACAGGGAAATTCACCCCTCCACTTT. Translated, it gives CASSSGQGNSPLHF.

The V call is TRBV3-1 (or the pseudogene TRBV3-2), the J call TRBJ2-7; D possibly corresponds to TRBD1 (5 bases). The CDR3 covers 13 residues. CDR1 and CDR2 from the germline V gene are LGHDT and YNNKEL (reference sequence). V was trimmed by 1 base and J by 5 bases, leaving 9 bases between them. CDR3 nucleotides: TGTGCCAGCAGCCAAGTCAGGGCCCACGAGCAGTACTTC. Protein sequence: CASSQVRAHEQYF.

V is TRBV19 and J is TRBJ2-4; 9 bases are a match to TRBD1. The J segment lost 3 bases and the V segment lost 4 bases, leaving 4 bases of the junction unmatched. Germline loops: CDR1 LNHDA, CDR2 SQIVND (reference sequence). The CDR3 is 15 amino acids. The CDR3 here is CASSKQGAGKNIQYF. Here the CDR3 DNA reads TGTGCCAGTAGTAAACAGGGGGCAGGCAAAAACATTCAGTACTTC.

The chain links TRBV5-5 to TRBJ2-2; 8 nucleotides agree with TRBD1. CDR3 size: 17 residues. V dropped 3 bases and J dropped 4; count of bases not matched to a gene: 11. Germline CDR1 is SGHKS and CDR2 is YYEKEE (reference sequence). CDR3: CASSSRFRDRLTGELFF. The CDR3 DNA sequence: TGTGCCAGCAGCTCTAGATTCCGGGACAGGCTCACCGGGGAGCTGTTTTTT.

The J gene is TRBJ1-5, the V gene TRBV15; D perhaps matches TRBD1 (5 bases). This CDR3 is built from 14 residues. Germline V gene lookup returns CDR1 LNHNV and CDR2 YYDKDF (reference sequence). The V end lost 1 base, the J end lost 7 bases, and 11 bases lay between the germline ends. The CDR3 sequence is CATSRGGDRQPQHF. Written as DNA, the CDR3 is TGTGCCACCAGCAGAGGAGGGGATAGACAGCCCCAGCATTTT.

The CDR3 region is CASSEPGQDEAFF. CDR3 nucleotides: TGTGCCAGCAGCGAACCGGGACAGGATGAAGCTTTCTTT. This chain joins TRBV7-3 and TRBJ1-1; TRBD1 aligns across 8 bases. Per germline, CDR1 SGHTA and CDR2 FQGTGA. This CDR3 is built from 13 residues. The V segment lost 5 bases and the J segment 7 bases; nucleotides outside the gene matches: 6.

The genes are TRBV7-2 and TRBJ1-1; possible D gene TRBD1, 5 bases. CDR1 SGHTA and CDR2 FQGNSA come from the germline V gene. The germline V and J ends were trimmed by 0 bases and 1 base, with 6 bases remaining between them. This CDR3 has 14 residues. The CDR3 DNA sequence: TGTGCCAGCAGCTTAGCGCAGGGGAACACTGAAGCTTTCTTT. This sequence encodes CASSLAQGNTEAFF.

This chain uses TRBV15 with TRBJ1-4; 7 positions match TRBD1. V dropped 3 bases and J dropped 10; count of bases not matched to a gene: 20. CDR1 is LNHNV and CDR2 is YYDKDF in the germline V gene (reference sequence). This CDR3 spans 18 amino acids. In nucleotides, the CDR3 is TGTGCCACCAGCAGGACAGGGTTTTCCGTTGACAAGTGGCCAAAACTGTTTTTT. Translating gives CATSRTGFSVDKWPKLFF.

This sequence joins TRBV5-6 and TRBJ2-1, with a tentative D call TRBD1 (6 bases). Trimming cost V 2 bases and J 7 bases, with 16 bases left between them. Germline assignment: CDR1 SGHDT and CDR2 YYEEEE. The CDR3 is 15 amino acids. CDR3 nucleotide sequence: TGTGCCAGCAGCTTCTGGAACAGGGTTATAAATGAGCAGTTCTTC. Amino acid sequence: CASSFWNRVINEQFF.

The rearrangement links TRBV5-1 to TRBJ2-1, with D perhaps matching TRBD2 (6 bases). CDR3 length equals 14 residues. Trimming removed 0 bases at V and 8 bases at J, with 12 bases between. Germline-derived CDR1 and CDR2 are SGHRS and YFSETQ. The CDR3 DNA is TGCGCCAGCAGCTTGGGACTAGGGACGGATGAGCAGTTCTTC. Amino acids: CASSLGLGTDEQFF. Full variable domain (rest looked up from reference TRBV5-1 and TRBJ2-1): KAGVTQTPRYLIKTRGQQVTLSCSPISGHRSVSWYQQTPGQGLQFLFEYFSETQRNKGNFPGRFSGRQFSNSRSEMNVSTLELGDSALYLCASSLGLGTDEQFFGPGTRLTVL.

The chain couples TRBV5-1 to TRBJ2-5; tentatively, D is TRBD2 (6 bases). V lost 0 bases, J lost 7 bases, and 13 bases lay in between. CDR1 is SGHRS and CDR2 is YFSETQ in the germline V gene. The CDR3 covers 14 residues. The CDR3: CASSLAQGAGTQYF. The CDR3 bases are TGCGCCAGCAGCTTGGCCCAGGGAGCGGGGACCCAGTACTTC.

V usage is TRBV3-1 (or the pseudogene TRBV3-2) and J usage is TRBJ2-7; perhaps TRBD2 as D (6 bases). The CDR3 has 12 residues. Germline V CDR1 and CDR2: LGHDT, YNNKEL (reference sequence). Trimming pared 5 bases from V and 3 bases from J, leaving 8 bases between. The CDR3 reads CASSMGGYEQYF. The CDR3 nucleotides are TGTGCCAGCAGCATGGGGGGCTACGAGCAGTACTTC.

The chain's CDR3 is CASSRAAISTDTQYF. As DNA, the CDR3 is TGTGCCAGTAGTAGGGCGGCAATAAGCACAGATACGCAGTATTTT. V is TRBV19 and J is TRBJ2-3, with D hard to call. This CDR3 has 15 amino acids. The V and J ends lost 4 bases and 0 bases respectively, with 11 bases between them. From germline, CDR1 is LNHDA and CDR2 SQIVND (reference sequence). Based on the CDR3 plus reference TRBV19 and TRBJ2-3, the full variable domain is DGGITQSPKYLFRKEGQNVTLSCEQNLNHDAMYWYRQDPGQGLRLIYYSQIVNDFQKGDIAEGYSVSREKKESFPLTVTSAQKNPTAFYLCASSRAAISTDTQYFGPGTRLTVL.

DNA of the CDR3: TGTGCCAGCAGTTACTCGAGAGGTCCCCTCCTAGCGGGAAATTATCATGAGCAGTTCTTC. Protein product: CASSYSRGPLLAGNYHEQFF. The V gene is TRBV6-2 or TRBV6-3, the J gene TRBJ2-1; 9 positions match TRBD2. Germline V gives CDR1 MNHEY, CDR2 SVGEGT. J lost 8 bases, V lost 0 bases, and 20 bases had no gene match. CDR3 length: 20 amino acids.

The gene calls are TRBV12-2 and TRBJ2-2. TRBV12-2 is labeled a pseudogene. This CDR3 is built from 13 residues. In nucleotides, the CDR3 is TGTGCAAGTCGCTTAGCATCGCCCGGGGAGCTGTTTTTT. Encoded protein: CASRLASPGELFF.

V and J are TRBV30 and TRBJ1-5, with a weak D call TRBD1 (6 bases). Deletions cut 5 bases from V and 4 bases from J, with 9 bases between. The CDR3 runs 12 residues. Germline CDR1 reads GTSNPN; CDR2 reads SVGIG (reference sequence). The CDR3 is CAWGQPNQPQHF. Here the CDR3 DNA reads TGTGCCTGGGGACAGCCGAATCAGCCCCAGCATTTT.

The V and J genes are TRBV5-6 and TRBJ1-6, with no clear D. Per the germline V gene, CDR1 is SGHDT and CDR2 is YYEEEE. The V end lost 2 bases, the J end lost 10 bases, and 7 bases lay between the germline ends. CDR3 length: 12 residues. CDR3 protein: CASSFITSPLHF. The CDR3 DNA is TGTGCCAGCAGCTTTATCACCTCACCCCTCCACTTT.

The gene calls are TRBV4-3 and TRBJ2-3, with 11 nucleotides matching TRBD2. In germline, CDR1 is LGHNA, CDR2 YSLEER. The CDR3 runs to 17 residues. The V and J ends lost 1 base and 2 bases, in that order; junction bases with no gene match: 5. This CDR3 reads CASSQGPGLAVTDTQYF. In DNA, the CDR3 is TGCGCCAGCAGCCAAGGGCCGGGACTAGCGGTCACAGATACGCAGTATTTT.

This sequence joins TRBV2 and TRBJ2-3; 9 positions agree with TRBD1. V gave up 6 bases and J gave up 2 bases; unmatched junction bases: 6. The V gene's germline CDR1 is SNHLY and CDR2 FYNNEI. The CDR3 extends over 15 amino acids. The CDR3 coding sequence is TGTGCCAGCAGACGACAGGGGGAGGTCACAGATACGCAGTATTTT. This gives the protein CASRRQGEVTDTQYF.

V usage is TRBV5-1 and J usage is TRBJ2-1; 9 nucleotides agree with TRBD1. CDR3 length: 16 amino acids. Germline CDR1 is SGHRS and CDR2 is YFSETQ. The ends lost 0 bases at V and 4 bases at J; junction bases unmatched: 5. CDR3 nucleotide sequence: TGCGCCAGCAGCTTGGCGGGACAGGGAAAATACAATGAGCAGTTCTTC. Translated: CASSLAGQGKYNEQFF.

The chain combines TRBV9 with TRBJ1-3; D uncertain. There are 12 residues in the CDR3. Trimming took 7 bases from V and 0 from J, leaving 5 bases between them. Germline V CDR1 and CDR2: SGDLS, YYNGEE. The CDR3 bases are TGTGCCAGCGCGGACTCTGGAAACACCATATATTTT. This codes for CASADSGNTIYF.